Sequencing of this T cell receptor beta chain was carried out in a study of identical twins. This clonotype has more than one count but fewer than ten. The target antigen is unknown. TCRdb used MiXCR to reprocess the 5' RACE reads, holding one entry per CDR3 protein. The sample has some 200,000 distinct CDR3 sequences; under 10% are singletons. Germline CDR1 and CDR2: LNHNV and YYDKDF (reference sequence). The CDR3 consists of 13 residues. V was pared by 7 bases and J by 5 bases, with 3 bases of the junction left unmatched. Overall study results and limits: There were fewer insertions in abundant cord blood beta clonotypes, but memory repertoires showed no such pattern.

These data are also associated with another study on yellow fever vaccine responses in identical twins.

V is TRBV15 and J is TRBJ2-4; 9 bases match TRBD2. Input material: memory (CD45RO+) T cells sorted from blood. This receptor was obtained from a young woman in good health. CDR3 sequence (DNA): TGTGCCACCACCCCTAGCGGGGAAAACATTCAGTACTTC. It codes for CATTPSGENIQYF.